This TCR beta chain emerged from a study of cytomegalovirus exposure and HLA in healthy donors. A multiplex PCR was run with 60 Vbeta primers and 13 Jbeta primers. Sequenced by immunoSEQ multiplex PCR; TCRdb stores in-frame clones only, minus some. The sample carries 150,000 to 200,000 clones, 70% to 90% recorded once. Healthy bone marrow donors supplied every sample. Notes on the study in general: Association of approximately 16,000 TCR beta sequences with HLA alleles was found at 0.05 false discovery rate in a later analysis. Judged likely to be a sequencing artifact was a cluster of highly shared sequence variants. A later analysis showed that HLA-associated TCR beta chains had undergone more clonal expansion than equally common others.

CDR3 length equals 14 residues. As for this clone: Its matching antigen is unknown.

This clonotype originated in a man between 18 and 29 years old in good health and CMV-seropositive. The chain employs TRBV21-1 and TRBJ1-2; the table's D call, TRBD1, has no DNA check behind it. TRBV21-1 is described as a pseudogene. Sequencing used PBMCs. CDR3 coding DNA: TGTGCCCCAGGGGGGACTCGAGCTAACTATGGCTACACCTTC. Amino acids: CAPGGTRANYGYTF.